These 3 T cell receptor beta chains were sequenced from one sample in a study of memory CD8 T cells in hepatitis C reinfection. Using immunoSEQ multiplex PCR, the repertoire was profiled, and TCRdb retains in-frame clones only, with some absent. The sample carries more than 45,000 clones, 89% recorded once. The time point denotes: pre-reinfection, 55 to 20 weeks before reinfection detection. TCR sequencing was done directly ex vivo on sorted cells, without expansion in vitro. The sequenced sample was naive CD8+ T cells sorted from blood. Receptor source: a young man with hepatitis C virus infection.

This clone was counted once. This chain links TRBV7-9 with TRBJ2-7; TRBD1 is a possible D gene (6 bases). The CDR3 has 14 amino acids. In germline, CDR1 is SEHNR, CDR2 FQNEAQ (reference sequence). Trimming took off 0 bases at V and 2 bases at J, with 8 bases between the two ends. The CDR3 region has the DNA TGTGCCAGCAGCTTAGCCAGGGGAGCCTACGAGCAGTACTTC. This translates into CASSLARGAYEQYF.

The chain has TRBV28 and TRBJ1-1; tentative D call: TRBD1 (5 bases). The germline gives CDR1 MDHEN, CDR2 SYDVKM. The V gene lost 2 bases and the J gene lost 0 bases, with 7 bases spanning the gap. CDR3 length: 14 amino acids. For the CDR3, the DNA is TGTGCCAGCAGTTTAGGCAGGGTGAACACTGAAGCTTTCTTT. Protein: CASSLGRVNTEAFF. The entire variable domain, with the rest obtained from reference TRBV28 and TRBJ1-1, is as follows: DVKVTQSSRYLVKRTGEKVFLECVQDMDHENMFWYRQDPGLGLRLIYFSYDVKMKEKGDIPEGYSVSREKKERFSLILESASTNQTSMYLCASSLGRVNTEAFFGQGTRLTVV.

The chain recombines TRBV21-1 with TRBJ2-7; the DNA was not compared with TRBD1, the D call given in the table. TRBV21-1 is a pseudogene segment. This CDR3 is 14 amino acids long. CDR3 DNA sequence: TGTGCCAGCAGCGGCCGGGACAGCTCCTACGAGCAGTACTTC. Translating it yields CASSGRDSSYEQYF.